This is a list of T cell receptor beta chains from one sample in a study of T cells in Graves' hyperthyroidism and ophthalmopathy. In TCRdb, the multiplex PCR reads were re-called with MiXCR into one record per CDR3 protein. The sample carries about 500,000 distinct CDR3 sequences, 16% recorded once. The specimen was blood. The receptors were gathered from a woman aged 18-29 years with Graves' hyperthyroidism. Each CDR3 is given with its conserved first and last residue. D genes are given only for firm matches. The listing skips clone size in some rows; elsewhere it reads once, few, many or a size class.

V gene	J gene	clone size	D gene	CDR3 protein	CDR3 DNA
TRBV29-1	TRBJ2-7	few	TRBD2	CSVSGGSKYEQYF	TGCAGCGTTTCTGGCGGGAGTAAATACGAGCAGTACTTC
TRBV11-3	TRBJ2-2	many	-	CASSLVPTTGPGELFF	TGTGCCAGCAGCTTAGTCCCCACGACAGGTCCAGGAGAGCTGTTTTTT
TRBV7-2	TRBJ1-5	few	-	CASSSRGRQPQHF	TGTGCCAGCAGCTCCAGGGGTCGTCAGCCCCAGCATTTT
TRBV29-1	TRBJ2-7	-	-	CSVGVSYEQYF	TGCAGCGTTGGGGTTTCCTACGAGCAGTACTTC
TRBV12-3/TRBV12-4	TRBJ2-1	many	TRBD2	CASTELAIGLNDEQFF	TGTGCCAGTACAGAACTAGCGATAGGTCTTAACGATGAGCAGTTCTTC
TRBV12-3/TRBV12-4	TRBJ2-7	many	TRBD2	CASSLWRENEQYF	TGTGCCAGCAGTTTGTGGCGGGAGAACGAGCAGTACTTC
TRBV4-1	TRBJ2-7	-	-	CASSQDIGDKYEQYF	TGCGCCAGCAGCCAAGACATCGGGGACAAATACGAGCAATACTTC
TRBV20-1	TRBJ2-5	many	-	CSARVLTSQETQYF	TGCAGTGCTAGAGTCCTTACCAGCCAAGAGACCCAGTACTTC
TRBV9	TRBJ2-1	-	TRBD2	CASSVGTSGGLSYNEQFF	TGTGCCAGCAGCGTCGGGACTAGCGGGGGCCTATCCTACAATGAGCAGTTCTTC
TRBV27	TRBJ2-2	few	TRBD2	CASSLMSSGFTGELFF	TGTGCCAGCAGTTTAATGTCTAGCGGTTTCACCGGGGAGCTGTTTTTT
TRBV11-2	TRBJ2-2	many	TRBD1	CASSTLGQENTGELFF	TGTGCCAGCAGCACACTGGGACAGGAGAACACCGGGGAGCTGTTTTTT
TRBV6-2/TRBV6-3	TRBJ2-1	many	TRBD1	CASSYSRDRGTAYDNEQFF	TGTGCCAGCAGTTACTCGCGGGACAGGGGGACCGCCTACGACAATGAGCAGTTCTTC
TRBV12-3/TRBV12-4	TRBJ1-1	many	-	CASTARRPAEAFF	TGTGCCAGCACCGCAAGGCGCCCCGCTGAAGCTTTCTTT
TRBV29-1	TRBJ1-2	many	-	CSVEAGSEGYTF	TGCAGCGTTGAGGCAGGGTCGGAAGGCTACACCTTC
TRBV6-1	TRBJ2-2	many	TRBD2	CASSETSGRANTGELFF	TGTGCCAGCAGTGAGACTAGCGGGAGGGCGAACACCGGGGAGCTGTTTTTT
TRBV7-9	TRBJ2-1	few	TRBD2	CASSSQGLAGLQQFF	TGTGCCAGCAGCTCCCAGGGACTAGCGGGGTTACAGCAGTTCTTC
TRBV20-1	TRBJ2-5	many	TRBD2	CSARSLTSGNVETQYF	TGCAGTGCTAGATCTTTGACTAGCGGGAACGTTGAGACCCAGTACTTC
TRBV4-1	TRBJ1-1	-	-	CASSPREREAFF	TGCGCCAGCAGCCCCCGAGAGCGTGAAGCTTTCTTT
TRBV19	TRBJ2-1	-	-	CASNFYGSNEQFF	TGTGCCAGTAACTTCTACGGTAGTAATGAGCAGTTCTTC
TRBV20-1	TRBJ2-7	few	-	CSARDRRQPNYEQYF	TGCAGTGCTAGAGATCGTAGACAGCCAAACTACGAGCAGTACTTC
TRBV6-1	TRBJ1-5	-	TRBD1	CASSEAQGAQPQHF	TGTGCCAGCAGTGAAGCCCAGGGGGCTCAGCCCCAGCATTTT
TRBV12-3/TRBV12-4	TRBJ1-3	many	-	CASSLAGAGNTIYF	TGTGCCAGCAGTTTAGCAGGAGCTGGAAACACCATATATTTT
TRBV5-8	TRBJ1-4	few	TRBD1	CASSSGTGATNEKLFF	TGTGCCAGCAGCTCCGGAACAGGGGCGACTAATGAAAAACTGTTTTTT
TRBV12-3/TRBV12-4	TRBJ1-5	few	-	CASSTLPQPQHF	TGTGCCAGCAGCACATTGCCCCAGCCCCAGCATTTT
TRBV9	TRBJ2-3	-	-	CASTSGLSSGTDTQYF	TGTGCCAGCACCAGCGGGTTATCATCGGGCACAGATACGCAGTATTTT
TRBV18	TRBJ1-2	many	-	CASSPPVVNYGYTF	TGTGCCAGCTCACCACCGGTGGTGAACTATGGCTACACCTTC
TRBV28	TRBJ2-1	many	TRBD1	CASSPLDRLNEQFF	TGTGCCAGCAGTCCCCTGGACAGGCTCAATGAGCAGTTCTTC
TRBV2	TRBJ2-3	many	-	CASSPGQLSTDTQYF	TGTGCCAGCAGTCCCGGACAGCTTAGCACAGATACGCAGTATTTT
TRBV10-1	TRBJ2-1	many	TRBD2	CASSEGVSGTDEQFF	TGCGCCAGCAGTGAGGGGGTTAGCGGGACGGATGAGCAGTTCTTC
TRBV6-1	TRBJ1-4	few	TRBD1	CASSGTGGKLFF	TGTGCCAGCAGTGGTACAGGGGGAAAACTGTTTTTT
TRBV6-2/TRBV6-3	TRBJ2-1	many	TRBD2	CASSDSGRANEQFF	TGTGCCAGCAGTGATAGCGGGAGGGCCAATGAGCAGTTCTTC
TRBV6-1	TRBJ1-5	few	-	CASKPDYSNQPQHF	TGTGCCAGCAAGCCGGATTATAGCAATCAGCCCCAGCATTTT
TRBV20-1	TRBJ2-4	-	-	CSAEQPEKNIQYF	TGCAGTGCTGAACAACCAGAGAAAAACATTCAGTACTTC
TRBV29-1	TRBJ2-1	-	TRBD2	CSVTGGAGDYYNEQFF	TGCAGCGTTACCGGGGGGGCGGGGGACTACTACAATGAGCAGTTCTTC
TRBV7-2	TRBJ2-1	-	-	CASSLVLPNEQFF	TGTGCCAGCAGCTTAGTTTTACCGAATGAGCAGTTCTTC
TRBV12-3/TRBV12-4	TRBJ1-1	many	-	CASRLGQGDEAFF	TGTGCCAGCAGACTAGGCCAGGGCGACGAAGCTTTCTTT
TRBV5-6	TRBJ2-1	many	TRBD2	CASSFASGRVHEQFF	TGTGCCAGCAGCTTCGCTAGCGGGAGGGTGCATGAGCAGTTCTTC
TRBV30	TRBJ2-5	-	-	CAWDTEEETQYF	TGTGCCTGGGATACGGAAGAAGAGACCCAGTACTTC
TRBV20-1	TRBJ2-1	many	TRBD1	CSASSDRGSYNEQFF	TGCAGTGCTAGCTCGGACAGGGGATCCTACAATGAGCAGTTCTTC
TRBV7-2	TRBJ2-7	many	-	CASSLAGGRLGDEQYF	TGTGCCAGCAGCTTAGCGGGAGGCCGCCTCGGGGACGAGCAGTACTTC
TRBV12-3/TRBV12-4	TRBJ1-1	many	-	CASSLGAEAFF	TGTGCCAGCAGTTTAGGCGCTGAAGCTTTCTTT
TRBV18	TRBJ2-7	-	TRBD1	CTSSLLGTGGAYEQYF	TGTACCAGCTCACTCCTTGGGACAGGGGGGGCCTACGAGCAGTACTTC
TRBV10-3	TRBJ2-3	-	-	CAIGASGTDTQYF	TGTGCCATCGGTGCTAGCGGCACAGATACGCAGTATTTT
TRBV24-1	TRBJ1-5	few	-	CATPGQGHLRGNQPQHF	TGTGCCACCCCTGGGCAGGGCCACCTTCGGGGCAATCAGCCCCAGCATTTT
TRBV12-3/TRBV12-4	TRBJ2-3	many	-	CASARGATGSTDTQYF	TGTGCCAGCGCTCGGGGGGCGACAGGCAGCACAGATACGCAGTATTTT
TRBV7-9	TRBJ2-7	many	-	CASSSSFAAYEQYF	TGTGCCAGCAGCTCATCTTTCGCGGCCTACGAGCAGTACTTC
TRBV4-1	TRBJ1-5	many	TRBD1	CASSQVGQSNQPQHF	TGCGCCAGCAGCCAAGTGGGACAGAGCAATCAGCCCCAGCATTTT
TRBV11-2	TRBJ2-4	many	-	CASSRTPPDIQYF	TGTGCCAGCAGTCGAACCCCCCCGGACATTCAGTACTTC